This T cell receptor beta chain was sequenced in a study of CD8 T cells in ankylosing spondylitis (dated by TCRdb to about 2017). The study in broad terms: The study profiled T cell receptor beta repertoires in healthy donors and ankylosing spondylitis patients to find disease-linked TCR variants. The full study cohort was made up of about 25 ankylosing spondylitis patients and roughly 100 healthy donors. Peripheral blood was sampled, and synovial fluid was additionally collected from ankylosing spondylitis patients. Summary of the overall study and its limitations: In peripheral blood, the disease-linked clones were found at relatively low frequencies and had a CD8+ phenotype. According to the report, matched synovial fluid samples from ankylosing spondylitis patients were significantly enriched for the disease-linked clones. Some of the motif variants had been reported before in the synovial fluid and blood of reactive arthritis patients, a finding that suggests common disease-initiation mechanisms. A TCR beta motif made up of several highly homologous amino acid variants appeared to be characteristic of blood from ankylosing spondylitis patients.

Sequencing used an Illumina HiSeq 2500. Quantitative 5'-RACE with molecular barcodes was the method used to prepare the TCR beta libraries. Processing in the source paper ran as follows. To identify disease-linked TCR variants, a new computational method was used, one built on a probabilistic model of VDJ rearrangement. Through fastp at Q25 and MiXCR, TCRdb rebuilt clones from the public reads, retaining in-frame beta chains. Duplicate CDR3 protein sequences are folded into a single record with the most common DNA and genes. TCRdb's processing, not the authors', yielded these V and J calls. The sample table contains about 330,000 distinct CDR3 sequences; only one count was recorded for 6.5% to 10% of them. The ten largest clonotypes hold 14% to 15% of the sample. This clonotype was seen more than once but under ten times. Its antigen is still unknown. No base quality values were provided; no much bigger clone lies one nucleotide off.

The germline V gene yields SGDLS for CDR1 and YYNGEE for CDR2. The CDR3 starts with the cysteine, ends with the phenylalanine, and has 14 residues. The DNA shown is the 42-base CDR3, in frame from base 1. The germline ends are 14 bases apart after V is trimmed by 4 bases and J by 6 bases. This clonotype originated in a male donor with ankylosing spondylitis. The receptor chain draws on TRBV9 and TRBJ2-1, with an unclear D gene assignment. Material for sequencing was blood, either unsorted or a sorted T cell fraction (not recorded which). In nucleotide form, the sequence is TGTGCCAGCAGCCTCGGGTGGGTCGGCAATGAGCAGTTCTTC. It translates to CASSLGWVGNEQFF.